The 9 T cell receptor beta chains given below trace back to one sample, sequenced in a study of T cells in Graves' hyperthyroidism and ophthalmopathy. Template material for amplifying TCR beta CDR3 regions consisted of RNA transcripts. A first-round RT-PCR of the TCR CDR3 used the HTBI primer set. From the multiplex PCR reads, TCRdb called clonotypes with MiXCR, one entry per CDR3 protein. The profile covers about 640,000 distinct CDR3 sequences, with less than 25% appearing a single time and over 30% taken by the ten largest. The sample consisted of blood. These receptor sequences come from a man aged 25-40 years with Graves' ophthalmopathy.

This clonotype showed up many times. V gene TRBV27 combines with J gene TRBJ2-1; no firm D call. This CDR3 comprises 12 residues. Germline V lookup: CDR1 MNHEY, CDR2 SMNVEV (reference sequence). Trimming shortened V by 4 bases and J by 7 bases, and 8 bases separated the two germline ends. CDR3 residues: CASSSPGNEQFF. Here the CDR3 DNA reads TGTGCCAGCAGTTCCCCGGGTAATGAGCAGTTCTTC.

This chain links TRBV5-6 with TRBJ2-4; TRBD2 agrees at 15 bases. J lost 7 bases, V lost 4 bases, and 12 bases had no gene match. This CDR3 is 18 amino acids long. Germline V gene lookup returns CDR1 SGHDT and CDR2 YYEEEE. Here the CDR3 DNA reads TGTGCCAGCAGCCCCCAGACCTGGACTAGCGGGGGGGGTAACATTCAGTACTTC. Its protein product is CASSPQTWTSGGGNIQYF.

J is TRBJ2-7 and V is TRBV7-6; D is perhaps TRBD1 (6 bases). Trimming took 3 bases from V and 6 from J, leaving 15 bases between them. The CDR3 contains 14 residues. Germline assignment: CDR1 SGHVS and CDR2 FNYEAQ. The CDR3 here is CASSLDQGSREQYF. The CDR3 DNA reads TGTGCCAGCAGCTTGGATCAGGGGTCCCGCGAGCAGTACTTC. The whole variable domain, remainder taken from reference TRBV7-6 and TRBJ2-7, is GAGVSQSPRYKVTKRGQDVALRCDPISGHVSLYWYRQALGQGPEFLTYFNYEAQQDKSGLPNDRFSAERPEGSISTLTIQRTEQRDSAMYRCASSLDQGSREQYFGPGTRLTVT.

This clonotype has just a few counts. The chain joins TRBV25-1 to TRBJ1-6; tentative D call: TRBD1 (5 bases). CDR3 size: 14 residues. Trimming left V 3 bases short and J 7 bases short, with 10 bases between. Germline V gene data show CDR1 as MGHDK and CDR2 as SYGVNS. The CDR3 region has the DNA TGTGCCAGCAGTGAGGGACTTTTGAATTCACCCCTCCACTTT. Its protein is CASSEGLLNSPLHF. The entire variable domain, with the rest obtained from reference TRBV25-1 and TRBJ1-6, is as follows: EADIYQTPRYLVIGTGKKITLECSQTMGHDKMYWYQQDPGMELHLIHYSYGVNSTEKGDLSSESTVSRIRTEHFPLTLESARPSHTSQYLCASSEGLLNSPLHFGNGTRLTVT.

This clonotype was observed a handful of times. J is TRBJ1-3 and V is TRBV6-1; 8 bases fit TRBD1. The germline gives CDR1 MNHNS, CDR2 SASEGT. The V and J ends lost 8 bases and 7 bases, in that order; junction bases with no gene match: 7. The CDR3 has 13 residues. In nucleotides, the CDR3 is TGTGCCAGCCATCCTAACAGGGGGAACACCATATATTTT. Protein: CASHPNRGNTIYF.

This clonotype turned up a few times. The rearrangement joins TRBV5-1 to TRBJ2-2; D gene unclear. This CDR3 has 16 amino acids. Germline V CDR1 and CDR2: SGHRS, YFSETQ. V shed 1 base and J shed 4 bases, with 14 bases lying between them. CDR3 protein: CASSLSEVSGTGELFF. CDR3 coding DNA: TGCGCCAGCAGCTTGAGTGAGGTTTCGGGCACCGGGGAGCTGTTTTTT.

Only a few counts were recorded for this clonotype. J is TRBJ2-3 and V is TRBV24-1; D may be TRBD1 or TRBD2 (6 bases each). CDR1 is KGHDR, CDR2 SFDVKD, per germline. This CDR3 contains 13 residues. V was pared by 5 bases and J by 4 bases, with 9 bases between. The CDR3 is CATSVGGSDTQYF. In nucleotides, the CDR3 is TGTGCCACCAGTGTCGGGGGCTCAGATACGCAGTATTTT.

The CDR3 nucleotides are TGTGCCAGCAGCTGGGGGGGGACAGGGGGCGCCTCAGATACGCAGTATTTT. Its translation is CASSWGGTGGASDTQYF. The chain is built from TRBV7-2 and TRBJ2-3; 12 bases map to TRBD1. Germline values: CDR1 SGHTA, CDR2 FQGNSA. V lost 4 bases to trimming and J lost 4 bases; unmatched junction nucleotides: 9. The CDR3 is 17 residues long.

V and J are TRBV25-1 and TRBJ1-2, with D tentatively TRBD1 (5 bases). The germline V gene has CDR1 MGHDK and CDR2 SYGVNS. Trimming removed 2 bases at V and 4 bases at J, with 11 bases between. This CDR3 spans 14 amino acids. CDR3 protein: CASSEGAAFYGYTF. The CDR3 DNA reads TGTGCCAGCAGTGAAGGGGCTGCGTTCTATGGCTACACCTTC.